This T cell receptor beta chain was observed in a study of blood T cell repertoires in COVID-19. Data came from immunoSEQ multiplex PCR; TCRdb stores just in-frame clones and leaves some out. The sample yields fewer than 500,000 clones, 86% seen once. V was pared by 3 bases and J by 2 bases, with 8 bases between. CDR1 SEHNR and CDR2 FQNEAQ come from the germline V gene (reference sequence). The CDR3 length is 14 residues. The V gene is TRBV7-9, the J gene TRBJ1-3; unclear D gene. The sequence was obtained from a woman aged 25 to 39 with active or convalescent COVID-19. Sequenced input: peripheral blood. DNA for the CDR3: TGTGCCAGCAGCTTGTCTTGGCCTGGAAACACCATATATTTT. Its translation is CASSLSWPGNTIYF.